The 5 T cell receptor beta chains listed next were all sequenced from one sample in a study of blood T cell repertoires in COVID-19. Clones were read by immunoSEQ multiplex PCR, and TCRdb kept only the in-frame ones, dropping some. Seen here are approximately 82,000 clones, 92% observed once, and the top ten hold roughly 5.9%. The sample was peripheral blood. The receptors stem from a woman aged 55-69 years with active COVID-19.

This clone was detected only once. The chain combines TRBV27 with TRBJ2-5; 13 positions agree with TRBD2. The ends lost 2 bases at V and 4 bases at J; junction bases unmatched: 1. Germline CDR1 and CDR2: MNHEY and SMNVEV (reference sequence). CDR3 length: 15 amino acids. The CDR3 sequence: CASSLTSGGGETQYF. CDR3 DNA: TGTGCCAGCAGTTTAACTAGCGGGGGGGGAGAGACCCAGTACTTC.

In DNA form, the CDR3 reads TGTGCCAGCAGGGGGGGGCCAGGGGTCGCTGAAGCTTTCTTT. Translation: CASRGGPGVAEAFF. This rearrangement joins TRBV2 to TRBJ1-1; weak D call: TRBD1 (6 bases). The V end lost 6 bases, the J end lost 6 bases, and 17 bases lay between the germline ends. This CDR3 is built from 14 residues. Germline V gene lookup returns CDR1 SNHLY and CDR2 FYNNEI.

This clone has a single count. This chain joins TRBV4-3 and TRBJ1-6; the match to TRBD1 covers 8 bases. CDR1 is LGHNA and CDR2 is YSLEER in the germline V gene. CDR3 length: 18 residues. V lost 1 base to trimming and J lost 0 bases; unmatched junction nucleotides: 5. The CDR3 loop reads CASSQGRQGSSYNSPLHF. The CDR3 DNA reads TGCGCCAGCAGCCAAGGGAGACAGGGGAGCTCCTATAATTCACCCCTCCACTTT.

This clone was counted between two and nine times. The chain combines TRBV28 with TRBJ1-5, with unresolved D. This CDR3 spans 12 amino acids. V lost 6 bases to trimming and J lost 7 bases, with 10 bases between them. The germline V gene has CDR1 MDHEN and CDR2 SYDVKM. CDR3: CASSAWRQPQHF. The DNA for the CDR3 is TGTGCCAGCAGCGCCTGGAGGCAGCCCCAGCATTTT. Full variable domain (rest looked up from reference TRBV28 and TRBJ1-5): DVKVTQSSRYLVKRTGEKVFLECVQDMDHENMFWYRQDPGLGLRLIYFSYDVKMKEKGDIPEGYSVSREKKERFSLILESASTNQTSMYLCASSAWRQPQHFGDGTRLSIL.

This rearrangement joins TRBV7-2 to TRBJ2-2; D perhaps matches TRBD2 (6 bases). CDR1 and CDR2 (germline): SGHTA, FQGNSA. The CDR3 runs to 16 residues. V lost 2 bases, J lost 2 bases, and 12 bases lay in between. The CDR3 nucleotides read TGTGCCAGCAGCTTAAGCCTAGCGACTAACACCGGGGAGCTGTTTTTT. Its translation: CASSLSLATNTGELFF.